This TCR beta chain was sequenced during a study of human T cells and chemical hapten exposure. Study background: Diagnoses of alopecia areata, totalis or universalis occurred in mostly female patients.

Library construction involved attaching unique molecular identifiers to individual cDNA molecules, which allowed quantitative, reproducible TCR counting. Source study methods: Per-sample TCR counts ranged from roughly 20,000 to 750,000, median roughly 96,000. TCRdb recomputed calls from the RACE reads with MiXCR, one row per CDR3 protein. TCRdb assigned the V and J calls; the authors' analysis was not used. The sample lists 150,000 to 200,000 distinct CDR3 sequences; nearly 30% were seen once. This clonotype appeared a few times. V was pared by 0 bases and J by 10 bases, with 13 bases between. CDR3 size: 15 residues. In germline, CDR1 is MGHRA, CDR2 YSYEKL. This sample's time point: pre-sensitization, week 0. Treatment meaning: therapeutic diphenylcyclopropenone sensitization with weekly scalp DPC.

The chain combines TRBV4-1 with TRBJ1-6; no firm D call. The clonotype comes from a woman aged 30 to 39 with alopecia areata. Some clones in this sample may be carry-over from other donors' samples. This specimen was whole blood, taken in connection with sensitization to the hapten diphenylcyclopropenone (DPC). The DNA for the CDR3 is TGCGCCAGCAGCCAAGATTTGAGCTCGGGCTCACCCCTCCACTTT. The encoded protein is CASSQDLSSGSPLHF.